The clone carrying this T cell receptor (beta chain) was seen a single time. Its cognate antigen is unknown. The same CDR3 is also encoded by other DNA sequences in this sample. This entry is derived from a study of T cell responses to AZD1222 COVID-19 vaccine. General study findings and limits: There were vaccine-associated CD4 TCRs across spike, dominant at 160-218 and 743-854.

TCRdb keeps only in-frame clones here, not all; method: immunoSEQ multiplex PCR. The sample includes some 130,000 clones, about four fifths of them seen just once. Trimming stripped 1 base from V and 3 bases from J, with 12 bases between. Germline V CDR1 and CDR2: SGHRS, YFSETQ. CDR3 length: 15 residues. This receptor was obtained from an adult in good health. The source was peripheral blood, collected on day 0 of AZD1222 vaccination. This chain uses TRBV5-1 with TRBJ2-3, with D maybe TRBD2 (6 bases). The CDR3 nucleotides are TGCGCCAGCAGCTTGCGGGGGTTGGGTACAGATACGCAGTATTTT. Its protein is CASSLRGLGTDTQYF.